These 3 T cell receptor beta chains came from one sample sequenced in a study of regulatory T cells in long-lasting Graves disease. To make TCR beta libraries, researchers used iRepertoire HTBI primers and Arm-PCR of CDR3 regions. TCRdb re-derived calls from the multiplex PCR reads in MiXCR, one entry per CDR3 protein. The sample includes 300,000 to 450,000 distinct CDR3 sequences, about 14% of them seen just once. Indicated time point: newly diagnosed GD, antithyroid drugs for less than 3 months. The authors made the TCR library using RNA they extracted from PBMCs. The sequenced sample was peripheral blood mononuclear cells (PBMCs), obtained at new diagnosis, from a patient treated with antithyroid drugs. All receptors come from a female donor with Graves disease.

This clonotype showed up many times. The V gene is TRBV6-2 or TRBV6-3, the J gene TRBJ1-2, with D possibly matching TRBD1 (5 bases). This CDR3 contains 16 residues. Germline CDR1 MNHEY, CDR2 SVGEGT. Trimming took off 7 bases at V and 4 bases at J, with 22 bases between the two ends. For the CDR3, the DNA is TGTGCCAGCATCCAGGCTGGGACTTTAAACTCCTATGGCTACACCTTC. This codes for CASIQAGTLNSYGYTF.

The rearrangement links TRBV9 to TRBJ2-1, with D uncertain. The CDR3 is made up of 11 amino acids. Trimming took off 5 bases at V and 10 bases at J, with 10 bases between the two ends. Germline CDR1 SGDLS, CDR2 YYNGEE. CDR3 sequence: CASSDLGEQFF. CDR3 sequence (DNA): TGTGCCAGCAGTGACCTCGGGGAGCAGTTCTTC. Full variable domain (missing parts from reference TRBV9 and TRBJ2-1): DSGVTQTPKHLITATGQRVTLRCSPRSGDLSVYWYQQSLDQGLQFLIQYYNGEERAKGNILERFSAQQFPDLHSELNLSSLELGDSALYFCASSDLGEQFFGPGTRLTVL.

The rearrangement links TRBV28 to TRBJ2-7, with D tentatively TRBD2 (6 bases). CDR3 length equals 18 residues. In germline, CDR1 is MDHEN, CDR2 SYDVKM. The V end lost 2 bases, the J end lost 7 bases, and 27 bases lay between the germline ends. CDR3 nucleotide sequence: TGTGCCAGCAGTTTAGGGGGGTCCCACGGACACTTCGCCAAAGAGCAGTACTTC. This translates into CASSLGGSHGHFAKEQYF.